This TCR beta chain was retrieved from a study of T cells in Graves' hyperthyroidism and ophthalmopathy. In this sample, this clonotype turned up many times. Antigen specificity is unknown. The CDR3 has 15 residues. V lost 5 bases to trimming and J lost 0 bases, with 13 bases between them. Germline values: CDR1 PRHDT, CDR2 FYEKMQ (reference sequence). What was amplified from RNA transcripts were TCR beta CDR3 regions. A first-round RT-PCR of the TCR CDR3 used the HTBI primer set. TCRdb analysed the multiplex PCR reads with MiXCR anew, one entry per CDR3 protein. The sample shows hundreds of thousands of distinct CDR3 sequences, around 19% of them seen only once. The study enrolled patients aged 18 to 65 with newly diagnosed hyperthyroidism of under 2 months' duration. Study-wide results and caveats: Most expanded thyroid clonotypes above 0.001 recurred in blood.

Sequenced input: blood. This clonotype originated in a woman aged 50 to 65 with Graves' hyperthyroidism that later progressed to Graves' ophthalmopathy. The V and J genes are TRBV13 and TRBJ1-1, with D possibly being TRBD1 (5 bases). For the CDR3, the DNA is TGTGCCAGCAGCCCAAATGGGGCCTTGAACACTGAAGCTTTCTTT. Protein product: CASSPNGALNTEAFF.